Ten or more counts support the clone carrying this TCR beta chain. No antigen is known for it. These data originate in a study of molecular identifiers for immune sequencing clone quantification. Overall study findings and caveats: Reportedly, one cell's Jurkat TCR RNA was detected within 1,200,000 naive CD8 cells.

TCRdb independently ran MiXCR on the PCR reads; one entry per CDR3 protein. The data contain 350,000 or so distinct CDR3 sequences, over 20% of them singletons. CDR1 and CDR2 from the germline V gene are LGHNA and YSLEER. Trimming shortened V by 0 bases and J by 4 bases, and 10 bases separated the two germline ends. The CDR3 is made up of 14 amino acids. The material sequenced was naive CD8+ T cells from blood, with Jurkat cell RNA spiked in. Subset given: FACS-sorted CD8+CD4-CCR7+CD45RA+ naive T cells. This TCR was recovered from a human donor in good health. Some libraries in this study had Jurkat cell RNA spiked in. The chain combines TRBV4-3 with TRBJ2-7, with D unclear. CDR3: CASSQDHWSYEQYF. CDR3 in DNA: TGCGCCAGCAGCCAAGATCACTGGAGTTACGAGCAGTACTTC.